This T cell receptor beta chain stems from a study of shared clonotypes between healthy human individuals. V lost 8 bases, J lost 4 bases, and 11 bases lay in between. CDR1 and CDR2 (germline): ENHRY, SYGVKD. The CDR3 is 13 residues long. Several immunoSEQ plates held equal portions of the genomic DNA taken from each subset. The sequenced material, unsorted PBMC DNA, was run on ten immunoSEQ deep assay plates. In the source study's methods: Sequence data from immunoSEQ were junction-only and lacked quality scores; consequently, filtering differed. Sequencing used immunoSEQ multiplex PCR; TCRdb keeps in-frame clones, though not all of them. V and J calls and clone size are as listed in that table; D and trimming were resolved from the DNA. Counted here are around 500,000 clones, roughly three quarters occurring once; the ten biggest clones make up less than 15%. Around 100 million PBMCs were counted before genomic DNA extraction.

The genes are TRBV10-3 and TRBJ2-2, with D perhaps matching TRBD2 (6 bases). The sequence derives from a woman aged 40 to 55 in good health. Some clones in this sample may be carry-over from other donors' samples. The sample consisted of PBMCs. This chain's CDR3 is CAIRGTGTGELFF. The CDR3 nucleotides are TGTGCCATCCGGGGGACGGGCACCGGGGAGCTGTTTTTT.